Below, one TCR beta chain is given with its context. Unique molecular identifiers were attached to individual cDNA molecules. TCRdb re-called the 5' RACE reads with MiXCR, one entry per CDR3 protein. Among over 70,000 distinct CDR3 sequences listed, approximately 15% were seen once. The CDR3 runs 15 residues. V was shortened by 5 bases and J by 0 bases, with 10 bases between the two germline ends. Germline values: CDR1 SGHVS, CDR2 FNYEAQ. The record originates from a study of early T cells in non-severe SARS-CoV-2 infection. The sequenced sample consisted of whole blood. The clonotype comes from an adult who was a healthcare worker with PCR-confirmed SARS-CoV-2 infection or an uninfected control (not recorded which). The rearrangement joins TRBV7-6 to TRBJ2-2; maybe TRBD1 (6 bases). This chain's CDR3 is CASSTRQANTGELFF. CDR3 bases: TGTGCCAGCAGCACCCGACAGGCGAACACCGGGGAGCTGTTTTTT.